This entry lists 22 T cell receptor beta chains sequenced from one sample in a study of T cell repertoires in cytomegalovirus infection. TCRdb used MiXCR to reprocess the reads, holding one entry per CDR3 protein. The table lists 480,000 or so distinct CDR3 sequences, 11% of them singletons. Sequenced material: PBMCs. Source of these receptors: a human donor in good health (CMV status not recorded). Some clones in this sample may be carry-over from other donors' samples.

This clonotype was counted only a few times. The chain employs TRBV5-8 and TRBJ2-3; tentative D call: TRBD1 (6 bases). Germline CDR1 is SGHTS and CDR2 is YDEGEE. Trimming removed 0 bases at V and 0 bases at J, with 11 bases between. The length of the CDR3 is 16 residues. This CDR3 is CASSLGQDVSTDTQYF. The DNA for the CDR3 is TGTGCCAGCAGCTTGGGACAGGACGTTAGCACAGATACGCAGTATTTT.

At least ten counts were recorded for this clonotype. With a much larger clone just one base away, this may be a read error. This rearrangement joins TRBV7-8 to TRBJ1-1; no firm D call. CDR1 SGHVS and CDR2 FQNEAQ come from the germline V gene. The CDR3 contains 13 residues. V was trimmed by 2 bases and J by 1 base, leaving 5 bases between them. CDR3 bases: TGTGCCAGCAGCTTATACAGGAACACTGAAGCTTTCTTT. It codes for CASSLYRNTEAFF.

This clonotype occurred many times. The chain uses TRBV11-2 and TRBJ1-1; D is ambiguous. In germline, CDR1 is SGHAT, CDR2 FQNNGV. This CDR3 region has 13 residues. Trimming cost V 1 base and J 5 bases, with 8 bases left between them. The DNA of the CDR3 is TGTGCCAGCAGCTTAGGCCCGAGGACTGAAGCTTTCTTT. This sequence encodes CASSLGPRTEAFF.

This clonotype appeared a single time. Just one base apart from a much larger clone, this may be a read error. This sequence joins TRBV5-5 and TRBJ2-2; no definite D call. The CDR3 has 14 residues. CDR1 and CDR2 from the germline V gene are SGHKS and YYEKEE (reference sequence). The ends were cut back, 0 bases at V and 7 bases at J, with 10 bases in the middle. In nucleotides, the CDR3 is TGTGCCAGCAGCTTGGACCTAACCGGCGGGGAGCTGTTTTTT. Residues: CASSLDLTGGELFF.

This clonotype was counted between two and nine times. This chain joins TRBV10-3 and TRBJ2-1; 8 bases agree with TRBD1. V dropped 4 bases and J dropped 6; count of bases not matched to a gene: 14. Germline CDR1 and CDR2: ENHRY and SYGVKD. This CDR3 spans 17 amino acids. As DNA, the CDR3 is TGTGCCATCAGTGCTACAGGGGGAGGAGACCTGCCCAATGAGCAGTTCTTC. It codes for CAISATGGGDLPNEQFF.

This clonotype was recorded a few times. This chain joins TRBV5-1 and TRBJ2-3; 13 positions agree with TRBD2. The CDR3 covers 15 residues. The V and J ends lost 4 bases and 6 bases, in that order; junction bases with no gene match: 5. Looked up from germline, CDR1 is SGHRS and CDR2 is YFSETQ. CDR3 nucleotide sequence: TGCGCCAGCAGCCGGACTAGCGGGAGTGTTGATACGCAGTATTTT. Its translation is CASSRTSGSVDTQYF. The whole variable domain, filled in from reference TRBV5-1 and TRBJ2-3, reads KAGVTQTPRYLIKTRGQQVTLSCSPISGHRSVSWYQQTPGQGLQFLFEYFSETQRNKGNFPGRFSGRQFSNSRSEMNVSTLELGDSALYLCASSRTSGSVDTQYFGPGTRLTVL.

This clonotype was seen ten or more times. This chain connects TRBV2 to TRBJ1-4, with TRBD1 identical over 8 bases. There are 15 residues in the CDR3. V was clipped by 6 bases and J by 4 bases; unmatched bases: 7. Germline V lookup: CDR1 SNHLY, CDR2 FYNNEI. The CDR3 loop reads CASSSTGAGNEKLFF. CDR3 sequence (DNA): TGTGCCAGCAGCTCGACAGGGGCGGGTAATGAAAAACTGTTTTTT.

This clonotype was counted between two and nine times. V gene TRBV28 combines with J gene TRBJ2-2, with 10 positions matching TRBD2. Germline loops: CDR1 MDHEN, CDR2 SYDVKM. This CDR3 contains 15 residues. Losses at the gene ends were 8 bases for V and 7 bases for J; bases not matched to a gene: 10. The CDR3 reads CASLRAGGPGGELFF. For the CDR3, the DNA is TGTGCCAGCCTCCGAGCGGGAGGGCCGGGCGGGGAGCTGTTTTTT.

This clonotype was seen repeatedly, ten times or more. The V gene is TRBV5-1, the J gene TRBJ1-1, with TRBD1 as a possible D gene (6 bases). CDR1 is SGHRS and CDR2 is YFSETQ in the germline V gene. Trimming left V 2 bases short and J 6 bases short, with 14 bases between. The CDR3 runs to 14 residues. CDR3 DNA: TGCGCCAGCAGCTTTGGGGGCGCCAGGGCTGAAGCTTTCTTT. It codes for CASSFGGARAEAFF.

This rearrangement joins TRBV5-1 to TRBJ1-6, with a weak D call TRBD1 (6 bases). CDR3 size: 18 residues. Trimming took off 3 bases at V and 0 bases at J, with 16 bases between the two ends. CDR1 and CDR2 (germline): SGHRS, YFSETQ. Here the CDR3 reads CASSSRGQSSSYNSPLHF. The CDR3 nucleotides are TGCGCCAGCAGCTCCCGTGGACAGTCGAGCTCCTATAATTCACCCCTCCACTTT.

This chain uses TRBV5-6 with TRBJ1-2, with 9 positions matching TRBD1. The CDR3 totals 16 residues. V gave up 5 bases and J gave up 2 bases; unmatched junction bases: 10. The germline V gene has CDR1 SGHDT and CDR2 YYEEEE. DNA of the CDR3: TGTGCCAGCAGTCCGGGACAGGGTTTCGGGAACTATGGCTACACCTTC. It yields the protein CASSPGQGFGNYGYTF.

The chain carries TRBV19 and TRBJ1-2; D unresolved. Germline V lookup: CDR1 LNHDA, CDR2 SQIVND (reference sequence). CDR3 length: 13 residues. With 8 bases removed from V and 4 bases from J, the gap between germline ends came to 14 bases. DNA for the CDR3: TGTGCCAGTTCTAAGGCAGCTGTCTATGGCTACACCTTC. It translates to CASSKAAVYGYTF.

This chain uses TRBV19 with TRBJ2-1; D might be TRBD2 (6 bases). This CDR3 is built from 15 residues. Trimming removed 3 bases at V and 3 bases at J, with 12 bases between. Germline V CDR1 and CDR2: LNHDA, SQIVND (reference sequence). CDR3 in amino acids: CASSMEGPFYNEQFF. The DNA for the CDR3 is TGTGCCAGTAGTATGGAGGGACCATTCTACAATGAGCAGTTCTTC.

This clonotype occurred many times. The J gene is TRBJ1-1, the V gene TRBV12-3 or TRBV12-4; TRBD1 might be the D (6 bases). The CDR3 is 15 residues long. Between the trimmed V and J ends, which lost 2 bases and 1 base, there was a span of 11 bases. The CDR3 region is CASSLIRQENTEAFF. For the CDR3, the DNA is TGTGCCAGCAGTTTAATTCGACAGGAGAACACTGAAGCTTTCTTT.

This clonotype occurred many times. The chain couples TRBV7-6 to TRBJ2-5; a weak D match, TRBD2 (8 bases). CDR3 length: 14 residues. V was cut by 5 bases and J by 10 bases, with 20 bases left in between. Germline V gene data show CDR1 as SGHVS and CDR2 as FNYEAQ. This CDR3 is CASSPSGTRGLQYF. As DNA, the CDR3 is TGTGCCAGCAGCCCGTCCGGGACTAGGGGGCTCCAGTACTTC.

V usage is TRBV5-5 and J usage is TRBJ2-1, with no clear D. Trimming pared 3 bases from V and 9 bases from J, leaving 10 bases between. CDR3 size: 12 residues. Germline CDR1 and CDR2: SGHKS and YYEKEE (reference sequence). DNA for the CDR3: TGTGCCAGCAGCTCCTCTAGTCGTGAGCAGTTCTTC. Amino acid sequence: CASSSSSREQFF.

There are many counts of this clonotype. The CDR3 reads CASSISGGVYEQYF. The CDR3 nucleotides are TGTGCCAGTAGTATTTCAGGGGGAGTCTACGAGCAGTACTTC. This sequence joins TRBV19 and TRBJ2-7; 7 nucleotides agree with TRBD1. CDR1 is LNHDA and CDR2 is SQIVND in the germline V gene (reference sequence). CDR3 length: 14 residues. V shed 3 bases, J shed 3 bases, and the junction held 5 bases outside the gene matches.

This clonotype was seen only once. The chain is built from TRBV5-1 and TRBJ2-3; D may be TRBD1 or TRBD2 (5 bases each). The CDR3 totals 16 residues. In germline, CDR1 is SGHRS, CDR2 YFSETQ. The V end lost 0 bases, the J end lost 2 bases, and 13 bases lay between the germline ends. The CDR3 nucleotides read TGCGCCAGCAGCTTGGAGACTACAGGCCCCACAGATACGCAGTATTTT. Translated: CASSLETTGPTDTQYF.

This clonotype was counted many times. V and J are TRBV7-9 and TRBJ2-5; a weak D match, TRBD1 (6 bases). From germline, CDR1 is SEHNR and CDR2 FQNEAQ (reference sequence). Trimming cost V 11 bases and J 1 base, with 23 bases left between them. This CDR3 region has 16 residues. CDR3 residues: CACGVAQGSSQETQYF. Here the CDR3 DNA reads TGTGCCTGCGGAGTAGCCCAGGGGTCATCCCAAGAGACCCAGTACTTC.

This clonotype appeared a few times. This rearrangement joins TRBV18 to TRBJ1-6; D gene uncertain. V shed 0 bases and J shed 10 bases, with 16 bases lying between them. Germline V gene data show CDR1 as KGHSH and CDR2 as LQKENI. This CDR3 has 16 amino acids. CDR3 sequence (DNA): TGTGCCAGCTCACCACCCCCCGTCGGGCTGGGGTCACCCCTCCACTTT. Its translation is CASSPPPVGLGSPLHF.

The chain is built from TRBV14 and TRBJ1-6; possibly TRBD1 for D (5 bases). The germline CDR1 and CDR2 sequences are SGHDN and FVKESK. Between the trimmed V and J ends, which lost 4 bases and 8 bases, there was a span of 12 bases. This CDR3 has 14 residues. This CDR3 reads CASSPTALDSPLHF. CDR3 DNA: TGTGCCAGCAGCCCGACAGCCCTGGATTCACCCCTCCACTTT. Based on the CDR3 plus reference TRBV14 and TRBJ1-6, the full variable domain is EAGVTQFPSHSVIEKGQTVTLRCDPISGHDNLYWYRRVMGKEIKFLLHFVKESKQDESGMPNNRFLAERTGGTYSTLKVQPAELEDSGVYFCASSPTALDSPLHFGNGTRLTVT.

This clonotype was counted many times. The CDR3: CASNRDRGVHEQYF. In nucleotides, the CDR3 is TGTGCCAGCAACCGGGACAGGGGTGTCCACGAGCAGTACTTC. This chain connects TRBV2 to TRBJ2-7; 10 nucleotides align to TRBD1. V dropped 7 bases and J dropped 5; count of bases not matched to a gene: 8. From germline, CDR1 is SNHLY and CDR2 FYNNEI. This CDR3 has 14 residues.